This entry describes one T cell receptor (beta chain). This clone has a single count. It has no known antigen specificity. No per-base quality is available; no much larger clone lies one base away. The sample is drawn from a study of T cell therapy after organ transplantation (dated by TCRdb to between 2018 and 2020). Study-wide context: Therapy products were autologous CMV-specific T cells expanded in vitro for approximately 15 days with a peptide pool of 30 HLA class I and II CMV epitopes. Long-term post-therapy samples were obtainable from only about 85% of the 10 patients. Patients were given up to 6 doses of T cells at 2-week intervals and were followed for roughly 30 weeks after finishing therapy. Patients received a median of 1.92 x 10^8 CMV-specific T cells across 2 to 6 intravenous infusions. Pretherapy peripheral blood samples were collected before T cell therapy was commenced. Of the roughly ten patients, eight were classified as clinical responders and two were classified as nonresponders. A follow-up TRBV repertoire analysis was performed on an open-label phase I trial of autologous CMV-specific adoptive T cell therapy in solid-organ transplant recipients. Results the study describes overall, beyond this receptor: Because the cohort was small, confounders such as concurrent antirejection and antiviral medications could not be assessed. Fold change in CD8 clonality after therapy inversely correlated with pretherapy clonality, suggesting less biased repertoires were more receptive to remodeling. Reduced sample coverage from poor CD8+ T cell yield may be reflected in the few expansions detected in nonresponders. Reconstitution after therapy appeared to involve both transferred clonotypes and endogenous clonotypes that were not detected in the therapy products. Marked pretherapy clonal expansions with minimal repertoire change after therapy were observed in nonresponders.

TRB CDR3 regions were amplified from genomic DNA with the immunoSEQ two-step, bias-controlled multiplex PCR assay. An Illumina NextSeq 500 was used to sequence the CDR3 libraries. On the study's bioinformatics: Initial alignment and bioinformatics, including bias normalization against synthetic CDR3 analogs, were performed with the immunoSEQ Analyzer platform. V, D and J gene annotation followed the IMGT database definitions. Additional TRBV analyses were carried out with default settings in VDJtools version 1.1.10 and the R package tcR version 2.2.1.11. For the GLIPH analysis, version 1.0 was run with default settings. In CDR3 sequences with at least 5 reads, significant changes in clonotype frequency were tested by a 2-sided binomial test with Benjamini-Hochberg correction (alpha = 0.01). TCRdb stores this immuneACCESS table with in-frame sequences only. Part of the clones is absent; in the studies checked, under half of the shortfall reflects unresolved V genes, and no reason is known for the rest. The DNA gave D and trimming, while V, J and clone size come from that table. This sample has 51,000 or so clones in its table, and 85% to 95% of those were observed once. Over 3% of the sample is held by the ten biggest clonotypes.

The intended sense of this specimen's time point label: before start of T cell therapy. The patients had received solid-organ transplants and had drug-resistant/recurrent cytomegalovirus. Ten of the trial participants were picked for repertoire analysis depending on whether post-therapy peripheral blood mononuclear cells were available. A BD FACSAria III was used to sort viable CD3+CD8+CD4- lymphocytes from PBMCs. The Qiagen DNeasy Kit was used to extract genomic DNA from sorted cells. This sequence originates from a human patient who had received a solid organ transplant and had CMV disease. This sample comprised CD8+ T cells from blood, obtained before autologous CMV-specific T cell therapy.

At the DNA level, the sequence is TGTGCCAGCAGCTTGGGAGGGGACAGGCTCTATGGCTACACCTTC. Its protein product is CASSLGGDRLYGYTF. The V and J genes are TRBV5-4 and TRBJ1-2; TRBD1 lines up with 8 middle nucleotides. The germline V and J ends show losses of 0 bases and 4 bases respectively, and no gene match explains 5 bases of the junction. CDR1 and CDR2 are read off the germline V gene (reference sequence) as SGHNT and YYREEE. There are 15 amino acids in the CDR3, from cysteine to phenylalanine inclusive. CDR3 DNA is the only sequence kept; it has 45 bases, read in frame from the first base.